Listed below are T cell receptor beta chains from one sample, sequenced in a study of cytomegalovirus exposure and HLA in healthy donors. Some clones are missing from TCRdb's copy, which holds only in-frame ones; the method was immunoSEQ multiplex PCR. Among some 150,000 clones listed, around nine tenths were seen once. The sample was PBMCs. The receptors stem from a woman aged 25 to 39 in good health and CMV-seronegative. The CDR3 runs from the conserved cysteine through the conserved F or W. D genes are given only for firm matches. Expanded clones are given a class, and other clones once, few, many or no size at all.

J gene,D gene,V gene,clone size,CDR3 length,CDR3 protein,CDR3 DNA
TRBJ1-1,NA,TRBV14,once,15,CASSLLGGGNTEAFF,TGTGCCAGCAGCCTGCTGGGAGGAGGGAACACTGAAGCTTTCTTT
TRBJ2-7,NA,TRBV5-1,NA,14,CASSSDRHSYEQYF,TGCGCCAGCAGCTCCGACAGGCACTCCTACGAGCAGTACTTC
TRBJ2-1,TRBD2,TRBV5-1,NA,16,CASSSASGGSYNEQFF,TGCGCCAGCAGCTCCGCTAGCGGGGGCTCCTACAATGAGCAGTTCTTC
TRBJ2-2,TRBD2,TRBV19,NA,15,CASSISAGGSGELFF,TGTGCCAGTAGTATCTCGGCCGGGGGGTCCGGGGAGCTGTTTTTT
TRBJ2-1,NA,TRBV18,NA,16,CASSRYGGTTYNEQFF,TGTGCCAGCTCACGCTACGGGGGAACCACCTACAATGAGCAGTTCTTC
TRBJ2-7,TRBD1,TRBV7-9,once,16,CSSSFLITTGSGEQYF,TGTTCCAGCAGCTTCCTCATTACGACAGGGTCGGGAGAGCAGTACTTC
TRBJ1-2,TRBD1,TRBV7-3,NA,15,CASSRPHRGQGGYTF,TGTGCCAGCAGCCGCCCCCACAGGGGGCAGGGTGGCTACACCTTC
TRBJ2-3,TRBD1,TRBV6-6,NA,16,CATLPARDRGQDTQYF,TGTGCCACCCTCCCCGCGCGGGACAGGGGCCAGGATACGCAGTATTTT
TRBJ1-5,NA,TRBV30,NA,15,CAWSPRGSRNQPQHF,TGTGCCTGGAGTCCCCGAGGATCGCGCAATCAGCCCCAGCATTTT
TRBJ1-6,TRBD1,TRBV5-6,NA,15,CASSFPGQGNSPLHF,TGTGCCAGCAGCTTCCCGGGACAGGGGAATTCACCCCTCCACTTT
TRBJ1-6,NA,TRBV6-5,NA,15,CASSYSGGGNSPLHF,TGTGCCAGCAGTTACTCAGGGGGTGGCAATTCACCCCTCCACTTT
TRBJ2-7,TRBD2,TRBV6-5,NA,16,CASSYSGLAGGYEQYF,TGTGCCAGCAGTTACTCAGGCCTAGCGGGAGGGTACGAGCAGTACTTC
TRBJ2-3,TRBD2,TRBV4-3,NA,14,CASSQDGTSVWQYF,TGCGCCAGCAGCCAAGATGGGACTAGCGTGTGGCAGTATTTT
TRBJ1-1,NA,TRBV5-4,NA,13,CASSLVGGAEAFF,TGTGCCAGCAGCTTGGTGGGGGGGGCTGAAGCTTTCTTT
TRBJ2-7,TRBD1,TRBV7-7,few,14,CASSPGTGAYEQYF,TGTGCTAGCAGCCCTGGGACAGGCGCCTACGAGCAGTACTTC
TRBJ2-3,NA,TRBV5-1,NA,14,CASSPTSNTDTQYF,TGCGCCAGCAGCCCAACTAGTAACACAGATACGCAGTATTTT
TRBJ1-1,TRBD1,TRBV19,NA,15,CASSFRDRGNTEAFF,TGTGCCAGTAGTTTCCGGGACAGGGGTAACACTGAAGCTTTCTTT
TRBJ1-2,NA,TRBV28,NA,17,CASSLPSGGSGAYGYTF,TGTGCCAGCAGTTTACCCTCAGGAGGGAGCGGGGCCTATGGCTACACCTTC
TRBJ1-5,NA,TRBV28,NA,13,CASSLQGPRPQHF,TGTGCCAGCAGCCTACAGGGCCCTCGGCCCCAGCATTTT
TRBJ2-4,NA,TRBV5-5,NA,16,CASSLVSFLAKNIQYF,TGTGCCAGCAGCCTAGTCTCCTTTTTAGCCAAAAACATTCAGTACTTC